These 25 T cell receptor beta chains were sequenced from one sample in a study of cytomegalovirus exposure and HLA in healthy donors (dated by TCRdb to about 2017). Libraries were made using the immunoSEQ multiplex PCR assay. The multiplex PCR relied on a mix of 60 forward primers for TCR Vbeta segments and 13 reverse primers for TCR Jbeta segments. TCRdb limited this immuneACCESS table to in-frame rearrangements with V and J called. A share of clones is missing; checked studies link under half to unresolved V genes, and the rest is unexplained. The sample profile shows tens of thousands of clones; roughly 9.1% of them were found once. The ten largest account for approximately 24% of the sample. Sequencing was performed on PBMCs. These receptors all stem from a man aged 60-69 years in good health and CMV-seropositive.

The gene calls are TRBV9 and TRBJ2-5; 9 bases are a match to TRBD1. Germline V gene sequence: CDR1 SGDLS, CDR2 YYNGEE. The CDR3 loop spans 14 amino acids. The junction had 5 bases not matched to a gene; V was cut back by 3 bases and J by 5 bases. This chain's CDR3 is CASSAEQGAETQYF. The CDR3 bases are TGTGCCAGCAGCGCGGAACAGGGGGCCGAGACCCAGTACTTC.

The chain joins TRBV30 to TRBJ2-7, with 8 bases fitting TRBD1. Germline V gene sequence: CDR1 GTSNPN, CDR2 SVGIG (reference sequence). The CDR3 spans 14 residues. V was pared by 8 bases and J by 4 bases, with 13 bases of the junction left unmatched. The DNA of the CDR3 is TGTGCCGGAACTACCGGGACAGGTCTTTACGAGCAGTACTTC. Its protein is CAGTTGTGLYEQYF.

This clone has just a few counts. CDR3 residues: CASSLQQGGVDEAFF. The CDR3 DNA reads TGTGCCAGCAGCTTACAACAGGGGGGCGTAGATGAAGCTTTCTTT. The rearrangement uses TRBV5-5 and TRBJ1-1, with TRBD1 matching 8 bases. The CDR3 has 15 amino acids. J gave up 7 bases and V 2 bases, and 10 bases lay outside the gene matches. CDR1 and CDR2 (germline): SGHKS, YYEKEE (reference sequence). Supplemented by reference TRBV5-5 and TRBJ1-1, the full variable domain reads DAGVTQSPTHLIKTRGQQVTLRCSPISGHKSVSWYQQVLGQGPQFIFQYYEKEERGRGNFPDRFSARQFPNYSSELNVNALLLGDSALYLCASSLQQGGVDEAFFGQGTRLTVV.

CDR3 in amino acids: CASSPLAGQDNSPLHF. CDR3 DNA: TGTGCCAGCAGCCCTCTAGCGGGACAGGACAATTCACCCCTCCACTTT. This rearrangement joins TRBV7-6 to TRBJ1-6; 8 bases align to TRBD1. V gave up 5 bases and J gave up 7 bases; unmatched junction bases: 10. The germline gives CDR1 SGHVS, CDR2 FNYEAQ. The CDR3 covers 16 residues.

CDR3 loop: CASSLDSGGNQPQHF. The CDR3 nucleotides read TGCGCCAGCAGCTTGGATAGCGGAGGCAATCAGCCCCAGCATTTT. The chain employs TRBV5-1 and TRBJ1-5; D not certain. Germline values: CDR1 SGHRS, CDR2 YFSETQ. This CDR3 contains 15 residues. With 0 bases removed from V and 2 bases from J, the gap between germline ends came to 9 bases.

The CDR3, as DNA: TGTGCCAGCAGTCGTATTCCCTTCGAGCAGTACTTC. It translates to CASSRIPFEQYF. The chain carries TRBV27 and TRBJ2-7; D is unclear. Germline loops: CDR1 MNHEY, CDR2 SMNVEV (reference sequence). This CDR3 region has 12 residues. V lost 5 bases and J 6 bases, leaving 11 bases between the germline ends.

This chain joins TRBV7-9 and TRBJ1-1; TRBD1 aligns across 8 bases. The CDR3 spans 14 residues. Trimming cost V 4 bases and J 10 bases; bases outside gene matches: 11. The V gene's germline CDR1 is SEHNR and CDR2 FQNEAQ (reference sequence). The CDR3 is CASSSRGAGTGAFF. The CDR3 region has the DNA TGTGCCAGCAGCTCCAGGGGCGCCGGGACAGGAGCTTTCTTT.

This clone was counted a few times. The chain links TRBV4-2 to TRBJ1-1; D is undetermined. CDR3 length equals 14 residues. Trimming removed 2 bases from V and 5 bases from J, with 12 bases in between. Germline V gives CDR1 LGHNA, CDR2 YNFKEQ. CDR3 in amino acids: CASSQLGGWTEAFF. In DNA form, the CDR3 reads TGTGCCAGCAGCCAACTCGGAGGGTGGACTGAAGCTTTCTTT.

This clone has more than one count but fewer than ten. The V call is TRBV28, the J call TRBJ1-4; the D gene is possibly TRBD1 (6 bases). This CDR3 has 15 amino acids. Germline V lookup: CDR1 MDHEN, CDR2 SYDVKM. V was cut by 5 bases and J by 1 base, with 11 bases left in between. The CDR3 DNA reads as TGTGCCAGCAGTCCCCTGGACAGAACTAATGAAAAACTGTTTTTT. It codes for CASSPLDRTNEKLFF.

The V gene is TRBV28, the J gene TRBJ1-2; tentative D call: TRBD1 (5 bases). The CDR3 length is 13 residues. V was pared by 5 bases and J by 3 bases, with 10 bases between. Germline-derived CDR1 and CDR2 are MDHEN and SYDVKM. CDR3 sequence reads: CASSIQVYYGYTF. CDR3 nucleotide sequence: TGTGCCAGCAGTATACAGGTTTACTATGGCTACACCTTC.

This clone has at least ten counts. The same CDR3 also results from other DNA sequences found in this sample. This chain connects TRBV2 to TRBJ2-7; D perhaps matches TRBD1 (5 bases). The CDR3 extends over 17 amino acids. Per germline, CDR1 SNHLY and CDR2 FYNNEI. The ends were cut back, 2 bases at V and 3 bases at J, with 20 bases in the middle. CDR3 region: CASSEFRTPGKDYEQYF. CDR3 coding DNA: TGTGCCAGCAGTGAATTTAGAACCCCAGGGAAAGACTACGAGCAGTACTTC.

The gene calls are TRBV9 and TRBJ2-3; TRBD2 matches 8 bases. The CDR3 consists of 16 residues. Germline values: CDR1 SGDLS, CDR2 YYNGEE. V gave up 1 base and J gave up 4 bases; unmatched junction bases: 8. The CDR3 region is CASSVYTGGQADTQYF. CDR3 in DNA: TGTGCCAGCAGCGTATACACGGGAGGGCAAGCAGATACGCAGTATTTT.

This clone was picked up a small number of times. V usage is TRBV18 and J usage is TRBJ1-1; possible D gene TRBD1, 6 bases. The germline V gene has CDR1 KGHSH and CDR2 LQKENI. Trimming cost V 3 bases and J 4 bases, with 15 bases left between them. The CDR3 consists of 15 residues. For the CDR3, the DNA is TGTGCCAGCTCACCTTCCGGGACATACGGCACTGAAGCTTTCTTT. The encoded protein is CASSPSGTYGTEAFF.

CDR3 amino acids: CASSGLSSYNEQFF. CDR3 DNA sequence: TGTGCCAGCTCCGGACTGTCCTCCTACAATGAGCAGTTCTTC. This chain links TRBV6-1 with TRBJ2-1; a possible D gene is TRBD2 (5 bases). The CDR3 has 14 amino acids. CDR1 and CDR2 from the germline V gene are MNHNS and SASEGT. V was trimmed by 8 bases and J by 0 bases, leaving 11 bases between them.

This chain connects TRBV29-1 to TRBJ2-1, with 7 positions matching TRBD1. V was clipped by 7 bases and J by 9 bases; unmatched bases: 15. Germline lookup yields CDR1 SQVTM and CDR2 ANQGSEA. The CDR3 has 14 residues. The CDR3 loop reads CSAIDRVSQSEQFF. CDR3 coding DNA: TGCAGCGCCATAGACAGGGTATCTCAGAGTGAGCAGTTCTTC.

This clone turned up a few times. The chain employs TRBV30 and TRBJ1-2; D gene unclear. Trimming pared 0 bases from V and 4 bases from J, leaving 9 bases between. The CDR3 is 13 amino acids. The germline V gene has CDR1 GTSNPN and CDR2 SVGIG (reference sequence). The CDR3 protein is CAWSVNNIYGYTF. The CDR3 DNA reads as TGTGCCTGGAGTGTAAACAACATCTATGGCTACACCTTC.

This clone was found a few times. The chain combines TRBV7-6 with TRBJ1-1; D gene unclear. Trimming removed 2 bases at V and 1 base at J, with 5 bases between. The CDR3 spans 13 residues. Looked up from germline, CDR1 is SGHVS and CDR2 is FNYEAQ. The CDR3 nucleotides are TGTGCCAGCAGCTTATCCCAGAACACTGAAGCTTTCTTT. It is translated as CASSLSQNTEAFF. The variable domain in full, with the rest retrieved from reference TRBV7-6 and TRBJ1-1, is GAGVSQSPRYKVTKRGQDVALRCDPISGHVSLYWYRQALGQGPEFLTYFNYEAQQDKSGLPNDRFSAERPEGSISTLTIQRTEQRDSAMYRCASSLSQNTEAFFGQGTRLTVV.

In its sample, this clone was seen a few times. The V call is TRBV18, the J call TRBJ2-7; possible D gene TRBD2, 5 bases. The length of the CDR3 is 13 residues. Trimming pared 6 bases from V and 3 bases from J, leaving 12 bases between. The V gene's germline CDR1 is KGHSH and CDR2 LQKENI. CDR3 amino acids: CASSPPGLYEQYF. Written as DNA, the CDR3 is TGTGCCAGCTCCCCCCCCGGACTCTACGAGCAGTACTTC.

In its sample, this clone was seen a few times. The rearrangement links TRBV29-1 to TRBJ1-1; D possibly corresponds to TRBD1 (6 bases). Trimming took 8 bases from V and 1 from J, leaving 20 bases between them. This CDR3 spans 15 amino acids. The germline CDR1 and CDR2 sequences are SQVTM and ANQGSEA. The CDR3 DNA is TGCAGCCCGCAGGGTTTAGGGACAACGAACACTGAAGCTTTCTTT. It yields the protein CSPQGLGTTNTEAFF.

This clone came up a few times. This chain links TRBV28 with TRBJ2-7, with TRBD2 matching over 12 bases. From germline, CDR1 is MDHEN and CDR2 SYDVKM. V shed 5 bases, J shed 7 bases, and the junction held 6 bases outside the gene matches. The CDR3 is 14 residues long. DNA of the CDR3: TGTGCCAGCAGTCGACTAGCGGGGGCGGAAGAGCAGTACGTC. Protein product: CASSRLAGAEEQYV.

The gene calls are TRBV5-1 and TRBJ2-7; 8 positions agree with TRBD1. Per the germline V gene, CDR1 is SGHRS and CDR2 is YFSETQ. V lost 0 bases and J lost 0; bases outside the gene matches: 2. This CDR3 contains 15 residues. The CDR3 spells CASSLEGTGSYEQYV. The CDR3 coding sequence is TGCGCCAGCAGCTTGGAGGGGACAGGCTCCTACGAGCAGTACGTC.

The gene calls are TRBV4-1 and TRBJ1-1, with D possibly TRBD1 on 6 matching bases. There are 12 residues in the CDR3. V lost 0 bases and J lost 8, with 7 bases in between. In germline, CDR1 is MGHRA, CDR2 YSYEKL. This CDR3 reads CASSQDGTEAFF. CDR3 nucleotide sequence: TGCGCCAGCAGCCAAGATGGGACAGAAGCTTTCTTT.

In this sample, this clone turned up a few times. This chain uses TRBV6-4 with TRBJ2-5, with 8 bases identical to TRBD2. J gave up 2 bases and V 8 bases, and 16 bases lay outside the gene matches. The CDR3 runs to 17 residues. From germline, CDR1 is MRHNA and CDR2 SNTAGT. CDR3 sequence (DNA): TGTGCCAGCCCAGGAGGGGGTACGGGAGGGATACAAGAGACCCAGTACTTC. Translation: CASPGGGTGGIQETQYF.

This clone was detected a few times. The chain employs TRBV7-9 and TRBJ1-1; D is unclear. Germline V CDR1 and CDR2: SEHNR, FQNEAQ (reference sequence). Deletions cut 5 bases from V and 3 bases from J, with 10 bases between. The CDR3 spans 13 residues. The DNA for the CDR3 is TGTGCCAGCAGCCGAGACTGGGACACTGAAGCTTTCTTT. This gives the protein CASSRDWDTEAFF.

This clone has just a few counts. The gene calls are TRBV30 and TRBJ1-5, with D possibly being TRBD1 (5 bases). This CDR3 region has 12 residues. Germline V gene data show CDR1 as GTSNPN and CDR2 as SVGIG (reference sequence). V gave up 5 bases and J gave up 7 bases, with 12 bases separating them. The CDR3 DNA follows: TGTGCCTGGGACAGTGGTCACCAGCCCCAGCATTTT. This sequence encodes CAWDSGHQPQHF.